This TCR beta chain appears in the sequencing data of a study of T cell repertoires in cytomegalovirus infection. The study, taken as a whole, reports: HLA-C-restricted CMV clonotypes gave the most frequent clonotype in two of eight donors. There were carriers of CMV plus the relevant HLA, and cumulative public TCR beta family frequency identified them.

A note on this clonotype: What it binds is unknown.

V lost 2 bases to trimming and J lost 5 bases; unmatched junction nucleotides: 11. CDR1 is GTSNPN, CDR2 SVGIG, per germline (reference sequence). The CDR3 is 17 residues long. Using its own MiXCR run on the reads, TCRdb lists one record per CDR3 protein. Of 100,000 to 150,000 distinct CDR3 sequences detected, roughly 9% appear once; the ten largest clones hold about a tenth. The TCR comes from a human donor in good health (CMV status not recorded). Some clones in this sample may be carry-over from other donors' samples. Sequencing was done on a sample of PBMCs. The chain employs TRBV30 and TRBJ1-6, with TRBD1 matching 8 bases. The CDR3 nucleotides are TGTGCCTGGAGTCTGCGGACAGGGATTGGAAATAATTCACCCCTCCACTTT. This sequence encodes CAWSLRTGIGNNSPLHF.